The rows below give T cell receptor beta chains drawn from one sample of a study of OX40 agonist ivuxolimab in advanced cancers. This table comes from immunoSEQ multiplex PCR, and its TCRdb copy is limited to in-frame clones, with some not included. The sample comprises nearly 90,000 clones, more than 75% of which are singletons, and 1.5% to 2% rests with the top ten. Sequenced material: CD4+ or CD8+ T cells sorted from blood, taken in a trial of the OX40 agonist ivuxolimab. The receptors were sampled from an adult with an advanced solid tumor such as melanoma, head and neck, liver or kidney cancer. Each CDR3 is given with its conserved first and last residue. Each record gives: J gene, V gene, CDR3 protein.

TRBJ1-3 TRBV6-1 CASSAGTVSGNTIYF
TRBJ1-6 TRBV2 CASSVSSPLHF
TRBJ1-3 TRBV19 CASSIGDRGSGNTIYF
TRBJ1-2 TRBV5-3 CARPQGGNYGYTF
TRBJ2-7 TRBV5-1 CASSLKARPNEQYF
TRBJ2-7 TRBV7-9 CASSLGRHEQYF
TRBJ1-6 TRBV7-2 CASSRARAFNSPLHF
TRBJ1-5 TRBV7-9 CASSLVGQPQHF
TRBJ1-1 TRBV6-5 CASTPLGGSTEAFF
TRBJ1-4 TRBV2 CASRGERVILFF
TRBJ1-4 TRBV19 CASRQGARNEKLFF
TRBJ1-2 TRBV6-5 CASSPPDRRGYTF
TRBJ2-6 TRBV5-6 CASIPGGVTGANVLTF
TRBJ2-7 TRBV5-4 CASSPSGTSGGNEQYF
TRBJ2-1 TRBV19 CASSIRQYEQFF
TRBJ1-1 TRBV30 CAWSDWNTEAFF
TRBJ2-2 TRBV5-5 CASSLERTTNTGELFF
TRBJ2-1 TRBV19 CASIGRTGSFVNEQFF
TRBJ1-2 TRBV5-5 CASSRTVVEGYTF
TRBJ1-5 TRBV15 CATSRQDQPQHF
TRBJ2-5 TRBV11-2 CASSQGLAGGEQTQYF
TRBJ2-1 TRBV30 CAWSVGRGRNEQFF
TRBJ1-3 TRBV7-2 CASNIPGESSGNTIYF
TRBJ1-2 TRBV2 CASSEDSGQRLINYGYTF
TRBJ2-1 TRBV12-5 CASGLGERTGVYEQFF
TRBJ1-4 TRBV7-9 CASSLSWGSTGKLFF
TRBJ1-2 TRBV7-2 CASSLAGSPGYTF
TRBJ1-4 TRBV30 CAWMMNGAGEKLFF
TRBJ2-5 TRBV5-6 CASSLGNPGTGETQYF
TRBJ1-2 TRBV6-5 CASSYGRGDYGYTF
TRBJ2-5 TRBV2 CASSGTGVLETQYF
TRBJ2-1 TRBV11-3 CASSLFSGTGGGNEQFF
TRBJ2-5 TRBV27 CASSRSGLQDATQYF
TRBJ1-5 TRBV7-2 CASSWDSRNQPQHF
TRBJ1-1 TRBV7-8 CASTYGRNTEAFF
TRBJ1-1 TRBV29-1 CSARQGTNTEAFF
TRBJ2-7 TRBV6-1 CASSGPQSISYEQYF
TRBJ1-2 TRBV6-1 CASILDRVYGYTF
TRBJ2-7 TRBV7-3 CASRGVGNNNEQYF
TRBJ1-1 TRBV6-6 CASSLQERGTEAFF
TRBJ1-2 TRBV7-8 CASSTGTPNYGYTF
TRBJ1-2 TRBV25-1 CASSEYSGYGYTF
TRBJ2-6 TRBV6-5 CASTKVHSGANVLTF
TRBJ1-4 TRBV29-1 CSVDSGEKLFF
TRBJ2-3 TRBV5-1 CASSLAGGRRDTQYF
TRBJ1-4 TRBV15 CATSRDGGGVGEKLFF
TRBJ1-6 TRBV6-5 CASRAFNSPLHF
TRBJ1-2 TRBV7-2 CASTEGALGGYTF
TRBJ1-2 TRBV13 CASSLGQGAGGYTF
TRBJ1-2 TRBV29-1 CSGSALFSYGYTF